Listed here is a single T cell receptor (beta chain). Its specificity is not known. From germline, CDR1 is MNHEY and CDR2 SMNVEV (reference sequence). The CDR3 runs to 15 residues. V shed 4 bases, J shed 1 base, and the junction held 5 bases outside the gene matches. MiXCR, run by TCRdb on the 5' RACE reads, gives a single entry per CDR3 protein. The top ten clones hold around a fifth of a sample with around 770,000 distinct CDR3 sequences, about 20% of them seen once. This sample was taken from a study of CD8 T cells in ankylosing spondylitis. Findings of the study overall: In ankylosing spondylitis blood, a motif of roughly eight highly homologous TCR beta variants appeared characteristic.

The V and J genes are TRBV27 and TRBJ1-1; 8 bases map to TRBD1. The origin of this receptor is a male donor with ankylosing spondylitis. The sequencing input was blood, either unsorted or a sorted T cell fraction (not recorded which). The CDR3 DNA is TGTGCCAGCAGTTCCTACACAGGGGGGAACACTGAAGCTTTCTTT. Translating gives CASSSYTGGNTEAFF.